The following is a TCR beta chain sequence with its context. The data are from a study of blood T cell repertoires in COVID-19. About the study: Samples taken during acute and convalescent COVID-19 were collected in the United States, Italy and Spain. Nucleic acid was either cDNA or gDNA, and it came from T cells, B-cell-depleted T cells, or PBMCs.

Cohorts were based on clinical histories the participants reported. A PCR-confirmed or clinician-diagnosed COVID-19 case had contacted exposed participants within 2 weeks of entry. Clones were read by immunoSEQ multiplex PCR, and TCRdb kept only the in-frame ones, dropping some. Altogether some 360,000 clones are present, 85% to 90% being singletons, with the ten largest covering 1%. CDR3 length equals 14 residues. Germline CDR1 reads LGHNA; CDR2 reads YNFKEQ. V was pared by 4 bases and J by 5 bases, with 4 bases of the junction left unmatched. The chain couples TRBV4-2 to TRBJ2-5; TRBD2 matches at 10 bases. The sequenced material came from PBMCs or T cells enriched from blood (not recorded which). The sequence was obtained from a woman younger than 45 who had been exposed to COVID-19. CDR3 amino acids: CASSPSGSKETQYF. The CDR3 DNA follows: TGTGCCAGCAGCCCTAGCGGGAGTAAGGAGACCCAGTACTTC.